What follows are 4 T cell receptor beta chains derived from one specimen sequenced in a study of OX40 agonist ivuxolimab in advanced cancers. Assay: immunoSEQ multiplex PCR; the TCRdb copy retains only in-frame clones and omits some. The sample carries fewer than 85,000 clones, about 88% recorded once. The sequencing used CD4+ or CD8+ T cells sorted from blood, collected in a trial of the OX40 agonist ivuxolimab. The receptors here all came from an adult with an advanced solid tumor such as melanoma, head and neck, liver or kidney cancer.

The CDR3 DNA follows: TGTGCCAGCAGCCATGGGACAGGGAGTGGTGGCTACACCTTC. It is translated as CASSHGTGSGGYTF. This chain links TRBV7-9 with TRBJ1-2; 9 nucleotides align to TRBD1. The ends lost 5 bases at V and 7 bases at J; junction bases unmatched: 8. The CDR3 extends over 14 amino acids. Germline CDR1 is SEHNR and CDR2 is FQNEAQ (reference sequence). The full variable domain, completed using reference TRBV7-9 and TRBJ1-2, is DTGVSQNPRHKITKRGQNVTFRCDPISEHNRLYWYRQTLGQGPEFLTYFQNEAQLEKSRLLSDRFSAERPKGSFSTLEIQRTEQGDSAMYLCASSHGTGSGGYTFGSGTRLTVV.

The chain links TRBV19 to TRBJ2-3; TRBD2 matches at 14 bases. The CDR3 is 17 amino acids. Germline CDR1 LNHDA, CDR2 SQIVND (reference sequence). V lost 3 bases, J lost 7 bases, and 9 bases stayed unmatched. The chain's CDR3 is CASSMYGTSGSVYTQYF. The CDR3 DNA follows: TGTGCCAGTAGTATGTACGGGACTAGCGGGAGCGTATATACGCAGTATTTT.

The V gene is TRBV9, the J gene TRBJ1-2; D might be TRBD1 (5 bases). Per germline, CDR1 SGDLS and CDR2 YYNGEE. This CDR3 region has 11 residues. Trimming left V 4 bases short and J 10 bases short, with 11 bases between. This CDR3 reads CASSIGTHYTF. The CDR3 nucleotides are TGTGCCAGCAGCATCGGGACCCACTACACCTTC.

This chain uses TRBV19 with TRBJ2-5; D uncertain. The CDR3 totals 13 residues. Trimming left V 10 bases short and J 5 bases short, with 17 bases between. Germline assignment: CDR1 LNHDA and CDR2 SQIVND (reference sequence). CDR3 nucleotide sequence: TGTGCCACCCGAAGGGCGTTTTCGGAGACCCAGTACTTC. It translates to CATRRAFSETQYF.